The clone carrying this T cell receptor (beta chain) appeared a few times. Antigen: not known. CDR1 and CDR2 from the germline V gene are SGHTA and FQGNSA. V was clipped by 6 bases and J by 2 bases; unmatched bases: 4. This CDR3 has 14 residues. The record originates from a study of T cells after yellow fever vaccination. TCRdb reprocessed the 5' RACE reads with MiXCR, giving one entry per CDR3 protein. Among some 260,000 distinct CDR3 sequences listed, roughly 4.8% were seen once. General study findings and limits: Abundant clonotypes from the bulk population could have been carried over as contaminants into FACS-sorted repertoires. Post-booster reappearance was seen for most primary-vaccination clones (96% CD4, roughly 91% CD8). A weaker secondary response peaked on day 5, the primary on day 15.

This rearrangement joins TRBV7-2 to TRBJ2-5; 9 positions agree with TRBD1. The sequence was collected from a man between 18 and 35 years old who received the YFV17D yellow fever vaccine. This sample comprised CD4+ T cells sorted from PBMCs, obtained on the day of the yellow fever booster vaccination. The CDR3 loop is CASSSGTGQETQYF. CDR3 coding DNA: TGTGCCAGCAGTTCCGGGACAGGGCAAGAGACCCAGTACTTC.